This T cell receptor (beta chain) was captured in a study of blood T cell repertoires in COVID-19 (dated by TCRdb to 2020 to 2022). Concerning the study at large: Samples covering the acute and convalescent phases of COVID-19 were provided by collaborators in the United States, Italy and Spain. The sample metadata nearly always contained a de-identified subject ID, COVID-19 status, age in years and sex. Samples were obtained from the ongoing ImmuneRACE study (first 160 participants) and from about 1,300 subjects provided by 6 global collaborators. The repertoires were released in a freely available public database meant as a resource for research on the immune response to SARS-CoV-2. The prospective study material was composed of cDNA or gDNA derived from T cells, B-cell-depleted T cells, or PBMCs. The dataset comprised deeply sampled blood TCRbeta repertoires from subjects exposed to, actively infected with, or recovered from COVID-19. Where available, HLA class I and class II types were obtained from metadata supplied by the sample provider rather than from assay-based typing. The full study reports these points: Clinical and demographic metadata were provided uncurated, with the amount varying by source and participant.

TCRbeta CDR3 regions were amplified from genomic DNA using the immunoSEQ Assay, a bias-controlled multiplex PCR. As for how the authors treated the data: Nucleated cell counts per sample were estimated from amplification of reference gene primers within the assay. To quantify the absolute abundance of each unique TCRbeta CDR3 rearrangement, sequence reads were collapsed and filtered. For each sample, productive Simpson clonality was calculated by taking the square root of Simpson's diversity index across productive rearrangements. Entries here come from immuneACCESS through TCRdb and include only in-frame sequences with V and J called. Some clones fail to appear in such tables; in the studies checked, an unresolved V gene covers under half of the shortfall, and the cause of the remainder is unknown. V and J calls and clone size come straight from that table; D and trimming were deduced from the DNA. The sample table holds under 350,000 clones, of which about nine tenths were seen once. The ten largest clones take up around 1.9% of the sample.

Points on this clone: The target of this receptor is not known. There are no base qualities to consult, and no much larger clone falls within one base.

At one collaborating source in Seattle, patients were enrolled during active infection and were followed longitudinally through the course of disease. Each collaborating institution followed its own protocols to collect whole blood in K2EDTA tubes. For TCRbeta analysis, collaborator samples were shipped as frozen whole blood, as isolated PBMCs, or as DNA extracted from either sample type. V is cut by 3 bases and J by 5 bases, and the space between the germline ends is 12 bases. The CDR3, cysteine through phenylalanine, is 15 amino acids long. Solely the CDR3 DNA is kept, with 45 bases framed from the first base. According to the germline V gene, CDR1 reads SGHRS and CDR2 reads YFSETQ.

This receptor was taken from a woman aged 25 to 39 with COVID-19, enrolled during active disease. Source material: peripheral blood. Rearrangement joined TRBV5-1 to TRBJ1-6; the D region possibly corresponds to TRBD1 (6 bases align). The CDR3 reads as follows: CASSSRQVDNSPLHF. The DNA is as follows: TGCGCCAGCAGCTCCAGACAGGTTGATAATTCACCCCTCCACTTT.